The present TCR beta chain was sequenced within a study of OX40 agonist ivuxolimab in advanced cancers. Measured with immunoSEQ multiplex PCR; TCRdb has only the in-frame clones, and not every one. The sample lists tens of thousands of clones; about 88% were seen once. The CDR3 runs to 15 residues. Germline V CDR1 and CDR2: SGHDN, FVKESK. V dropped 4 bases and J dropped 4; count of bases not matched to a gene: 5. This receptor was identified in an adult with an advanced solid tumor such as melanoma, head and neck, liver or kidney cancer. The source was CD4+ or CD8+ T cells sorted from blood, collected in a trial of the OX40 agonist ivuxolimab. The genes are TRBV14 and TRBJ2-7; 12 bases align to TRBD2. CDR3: CASSRLTSGSYEQYF. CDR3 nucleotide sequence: TGTGCCAGCAGCCGCCTGACTAGCGGGAGTTACGAGCAGTACTTC.